This entry concerns a single T cell receptor beta chain. This sample stems from a study of blood T cell repertoires in COVID-19. Method: immunoSEQ multiplex PCR; TCRdb's copy keeps in-frame clones and lacks some. The repertoire holds roughly 73,000 clones, with around 90% as singletons. CDR3 length: 17 residues. Trimming took 5 bases from V and 4 from J, leaving 20 bases between them. The germline V gene has CDR1 MDHEN and CDR2 SYDVKM. The source material was peripheral blood. This TCR came from a woman aged 80 or older with active or convalescent COVID-19. This chain joins TRBV28 and TRBJ2-2, with D possibly being TRBD2 (5 bases). CDR3 region: CASSQTTPLGSTGELFF. DNA of the CDR3: TGTGCCAGCAGTCAGACTACCCCCCTCGGATCCACCGGGGAGCTGTTTTTT. Variable domain in full (rest from reference TRBV28 and TRBJ2-2): DVKVTQSSRYLVKRTGEKVFLECVQDMDHENMFWYRQDPGLGLRLIYFSYDVKMKEKGDIPEGYSVSREKKERFSLILESASTNQTSMYLCASSQTTPLGSTGELFFGEGSRLTVL.